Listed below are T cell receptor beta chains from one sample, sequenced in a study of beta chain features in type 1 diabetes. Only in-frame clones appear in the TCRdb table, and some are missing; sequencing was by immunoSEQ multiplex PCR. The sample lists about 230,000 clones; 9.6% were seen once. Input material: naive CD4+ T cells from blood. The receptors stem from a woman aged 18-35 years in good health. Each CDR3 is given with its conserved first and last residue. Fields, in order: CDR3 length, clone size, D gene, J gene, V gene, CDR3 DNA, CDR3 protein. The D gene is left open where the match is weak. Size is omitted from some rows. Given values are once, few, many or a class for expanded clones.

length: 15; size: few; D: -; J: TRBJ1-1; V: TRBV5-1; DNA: TGCGCCAGCAGCTTGGGTTTACCAGGAAACACTGAAGCTTTCTTT; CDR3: CASSLGLPGNTEAFF
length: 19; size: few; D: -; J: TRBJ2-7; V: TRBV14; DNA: TGTGCCAGCAGCCATCCCGGGACAGGGAGAAGCGGGAGACCCTACGAGCAGTACTTC; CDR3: CASSHPGTGRSGRPYEQYF
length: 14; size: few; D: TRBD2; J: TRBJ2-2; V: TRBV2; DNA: TGTGCCAGCCTGGGACTAGCAGGCACCGGGGAGCTGTTTTTT; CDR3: CASLGLAGTGELFF
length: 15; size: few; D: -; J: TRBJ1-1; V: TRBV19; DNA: TGTGCCAGTAGTTCGCCCCTCAGGGCGTACACTGAAGCTTTCTTT; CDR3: CASSSPLRAYTEAFF
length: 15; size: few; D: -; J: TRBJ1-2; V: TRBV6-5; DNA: TGTGCCAGCAGAGACTCGGGGTCTAGCAACTATGGCTACACCTTC; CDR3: CASRDSGSSNYGYTF
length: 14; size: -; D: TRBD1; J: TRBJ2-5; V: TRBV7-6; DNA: TGTGCCAGCAGCACGACGACAGGGCCAGAGACCCAGTACTTC; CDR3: CASSTTTGPETQYF
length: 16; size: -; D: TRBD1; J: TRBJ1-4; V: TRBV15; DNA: TGTGCCACCAGCAGAGGAGGGGGCGCGTCTAATGAAAAACTGTTTTTT; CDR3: CATSRGGGASNEKLFF
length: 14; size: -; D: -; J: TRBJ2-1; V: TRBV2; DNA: TGTGCCAGCACCAGTCGGACAAGGGACAATGAGCAGTTCTTC; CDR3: CASTSRTRDNEQFF
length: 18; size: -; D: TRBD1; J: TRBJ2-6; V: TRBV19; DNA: TGTGCCAGTAGTCCTCACAGGGGGCGCAGGTCTGGGGCCAATGTCCTGACTTTC; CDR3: CASSPHRGRRSGANVLTF
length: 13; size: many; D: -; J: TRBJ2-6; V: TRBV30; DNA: TGTGCCTGTGTGTTCAATGGGGCCAACGTCCTGACTTTC; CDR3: CACVFNGANVLTF
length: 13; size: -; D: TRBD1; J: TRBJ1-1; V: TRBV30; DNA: TGTGCCTGGACGGCAGGGGGATGGACTGAAGCTTTCTTT; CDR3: CAWTAGGWTEAFF
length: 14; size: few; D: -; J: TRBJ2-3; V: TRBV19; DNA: TGTGCCAGTAGTATAGGAGCCGTCACAGATACGCAGTATTTT; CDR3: CASSIGAVTDTQYF
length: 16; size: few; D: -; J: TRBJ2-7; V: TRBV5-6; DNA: TGTGCCAGCAGCCCTTCAAGGCAGGTACCTTCCTACGAGCAGTACTTC; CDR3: CASSPSRQVPSYEQYF
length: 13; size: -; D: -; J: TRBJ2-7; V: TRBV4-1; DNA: TGCGCCAGCAGCCAAGAAGAACAGTACGAGCAGTACTTC; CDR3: CASSQEEQYEQYF
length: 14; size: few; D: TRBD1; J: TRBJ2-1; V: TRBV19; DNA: TGTGCCAGTAGCATCGGGACAGGGGGGAATGAGCAGTTCTTC; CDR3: CASSIGTGGNEQFF
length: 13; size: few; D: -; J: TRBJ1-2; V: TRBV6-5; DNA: TGTGCCAGCAGTCCTCAGGGTTCGCTCGGCTACACCTTC; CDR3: CASSPQGSLGYTF
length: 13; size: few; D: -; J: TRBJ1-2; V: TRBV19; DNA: TGTGCCAGTAGGTTAGGACAAACCTATGGCTACACCTTC; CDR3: CASRLGQTYGYTF
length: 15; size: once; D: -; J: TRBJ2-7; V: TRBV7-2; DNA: TGTGCCAGCAGCCATCCTGGATCGGGGTTGCGCGAGCAGTACTTC; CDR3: CASSHPGSGLREQYF
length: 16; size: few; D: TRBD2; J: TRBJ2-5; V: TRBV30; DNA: TGTGCCTGGAGTCGGCTAGCGGGCCTGGGGGGAGAGACCCAGTACTTC; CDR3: CAWSRLAGLGGETQYF
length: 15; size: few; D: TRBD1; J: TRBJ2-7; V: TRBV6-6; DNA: TGTGCCAGCAGTCCACGTAGGACAGGGGACTACGAGCAGTACTTC; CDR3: CASSPRRTGDYEQYF
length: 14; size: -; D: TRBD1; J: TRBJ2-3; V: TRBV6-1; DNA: TGTGCCAGCATCCGGGACAGGGTCACAGATACGCAGTATTTT; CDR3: CASIRDRVTDTQYF
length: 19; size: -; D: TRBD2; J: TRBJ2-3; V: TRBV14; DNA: TGTGCCAGCAGCCAAGAAGGACTAGCGGGGAGACCCCTCACAGATACGCAGTATTTT; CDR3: CASSQEGLAGRPLTDTQYF